These T cell receptor beta chains were read from a single sample in a study of cytomegalovirus exposure and HLA in healthy donors. Assay used: immunoSEQ multiplex PCR; TCRdb lists only in-frame clones, some missing. The sample holds about 73,000 clones, approximately 61% seen once. The sample taken for sequencing was PBMCs. These receptors were obtained from a woman between 45 and 65 years old in good health and CMV-seropositive. Both conserved end residues are part of each CDR3. A D gene is named only where the DNA matches it firmly. Clone sizes are given selectively: once, few, many, or a class where the clone is expanded.

NA	TRBV6-5	TRBD1	TRBJ2-1	TGTGCCAGCAGTGACAGGGGTGTAGGCAATGAGCAGTTCTTC	CASSDRGVGNEQFF
NA	TRBV5-1	NA	TRBJ2-5	TGCGCCAGCAGCGCCCGGGACACAGGCGGGGAGACCCAGTACTTC	CASSARDTGGETQYF
NA	TRBV7-6	NA	TRBJ2-1	TGTGCCAGCAGCTCGGGGAGAGATACGGAGCAGTTCTTC	CASSSGRDTEQFF
few	TRBV19	TRBD1	TRBJ1-2	TGTGCCAGTAGTATAGGCAGGGGGGACTATGGCTACACCTTC	CASSIGRGDYGYTF
NA	TRBV13	NA	TRBJ1-3	TGTGCCAGCAGCTTGTCACAGTGGTCAGATGGAAACACCATATATTTT	CASSLSQWSDGNTIYF
few	TRBV30	NA	TRBJ2-5	TGTGCCTGGAGCGCGGGGGCGGAGACCCAGTACTTC	CAWSAGAETQYF
NA	TRBV28	TRBD1	TRBJ1-1	TGTGCCAGCAGTCGGACAGGGAGGAACACTGAAGCTTTCTTT	CASSRTGRNTEAFF
NA	TRBV6-4	NA	TRBJ2-1	TGTGCCAGCAGTGCGGGGTTGTCCTACTACAATGAGCAGTTCTTC	CASSAGLSYYNEQFF
NA	TRBV7-9	NA	TRBJ2-1	TGTGCCAGCAGCTTAGGGGCCAATGAGCAGTTCTTC	CASSLGANEQFF
NA	TRBV5-8	TRBD1	TRBJ2-5	TGTGCCAGCAGCCGCGGACAGGGAAGGCAAGAGACCCAGTACTTC	CASSRGQGRQETQYF
few	TRBV14	NA	TRBJ2-1	TGTGCCAGCAGCCAAGATACTAGGCATACCGGAAATGAGCAGTTCTTC	CASSQDTRHTGNEQFF
NA	TRBV7-9	NA	TRBJ1-4	TGTGCCAGCAGCCGCGGCACGTCTAATGAAAAACTGTTTTTT	CASSRGTSNEKLFF
NA	TRBV2	NA	TRBJ1-6	TGTGCCAGCAGCCAGGAGGGGCGGGATTCACCCCTCCACTTT	CASSQEGRDSPLHF
NA	TRBV14	NA	TRBJ1-2	TGTGCCAGCAGCCAAGATCAGGGGTCAAACTATGGCTACACCTTC	CASSQDQGSNYGYTF
NA	TRBV29-1	TRBD1	TRBJ2-7	TGCAGCGCTCCTGGGAGGGCGCGGGACAGGGACTTCTACGAGCAGTACTTC	CSAPGRARDRDFYEQYF
few	TRBV7-9	NA	TRBJ2-2	TGTGCCAGCAGTTACGCGGCAGGGGACACCGGGGAGCTGTTTTTT	CASSYAAGDTGELFF
NA	TRBV5-1	NA	TRBJ1-4	TGCGCCAGCAGCTGGAAACCGGGAGAAGGGATTAGAGAAAAACTGTTTTTT	CASSWKPGEGIREKLFF
few	TRBV5-1	NA	TRBJ1-4	TGCGCCAGCAGCTTCGAGGGGCGGGGGGAAAAACTGTTTTTT	CASSFEGRGEKLFF
NA	TRBV6-5	NA	TRBJ1-4	TGTGCCAGCAGTTTCGCGGGGGATAATGAAAAACTGTTTTTT	CASSFAGDNEKLFF
NA	TRBV4-2	NA	TRBJ1-5	TGTGCCAGCAGCCAAGCCGGATTTTCCGGGACACCAAGCAATCAGCCCCAGCATTTT	CASSQAGFSGTPSNQPQHF
few	TRBV10-1	NA	TRBJ1-5	TGCGCCAGCACCTCCCTCAATCAGCCCCAGCATTTT	CASTSLNQPQHF
NA	TRBV2	NA	TRBJ2-5	TGTGCCAGCAGTGTAAGGAGAAACCAAGAGACCCAGTACTTC	CASSVRRNQETQYF
NA	TRBV25-1	TRBD1	TRBJ2-7	TGTGCCACAGCAGGGGGTCCGGTCCCCTACGAGCAGTACTTC	CATAGGPVPYEQYF
NA	TRBV6-6	NA	TRBJ2-2	TGTGCCAGCAGTTACTCCATCCAGGGTAGGACCGGGGAGCTGTTTTTT	CASSYSIQGRTGELFF
once	TRBV9	NA	TRBJ1-2	TGTGCCAGCAGCCCCTCGGGAAACTATGGCTACACCTTC	CASSPSGNYGYTF
NA	TRBV14	NA	TRBJ2-7	TGTGCCAGCAGCCAAGAAGGTGGGGGCCCATTCTACGAGCAGTACTTC	CASSQEGGGPFYEQYF
NA	TRBV5-1	NA	TRBJ2-2	TGCGCCAGCAGCCAGGGGAACACCGGGGAGCTGTTTTTT	CASSQGNTGELFF
NA	TRBV11-1	NA	TRBJ1-1	TGTGCCAGCAGCTCCGTAACAGCTTCAAGTAGGTACACTGAAGCTTTCTTT	CASSSVTASSRYTEAFF
NA	TRBV16	TRBD1	TRBJ1-4	TGTGCCAGCAGCCCCCTGGGCTATACAGGGGGTGAAAAACTGTTTTTT	CASSPLGYTGGEKLFF
NA	TRBV11-2	TRBD2	TRBJ2-5	TGTGCCAGCAGCTTAGAGGGACTAGCGGGGGGGCAACAAGAGACCCAGTACTTC	CASSLEGLAGGQQETQYF